The 11 T cell receptor beta chains in this list originate from one sample, sequenced in a study of T cells in Graves' hyperthyroidism and ophthalmopathy. Template material for amplifying TCR beta CDR3 regions consisted of RNA transcripts. The HTBI primer set drove a first-round RT-PCR of the TCR CDR3. TCRdb passed the multiplex PCR reads through MiXCR, listing each CDR3 protein once. The data show a few hundred thousand distinct CDR3 sequences, 12% to 15% seen once. Sequencing was done on a sample of blood. These receptors came from a woman in her 40s with Graves' hyperthyroidism.

This clonotype was seen at least ten times. The V gene is TRBV12-3 or TRBV12-4, the J gene TRBJ2-2, with TRBD1 matching 7 bases. The CDR3 extends over 14 amino acids. After removal of 11 bases from V and 6 bases from J, the junction contained 12 bases not matched to a gene. This CDR3 reads CAAGGTGRSGELFF. CDR3 nucleotide sequence: TGTGCCGCAGGGGGAACAGGGCGGTCCGGGGAGCTGTTTTTT.

This clonotype has ten or more counts. This chain joins TRBV5-1 and TRBJ2-3; TRBD1 aligns across 9 bases. The CDR3 is 16 amino acids. Germline V gene sequence: CDR1 SGHRS, CDR2 YFSETQ. The ends lost 3 bases at V and 1 base at J; junction bases unmatched: 6. This CDR3 is CASSSGQGKGTDTQYF. DNA for the CDR3: TGCGCCAGCAGCTCAGGACAGGGGAAGGGCACAGATACGCAGTATTTT.

This clonotype was observed a few times. This chain connects TRBV5-1 to TRBJ1-4, with 7 bases fitting TRBD1. The ends lost 0 bases at V and 4 bases at J; junction bases unmatched: 6. The CDR3 has 16 residues. Germline loops: CDR1 SGHRS, CDR2 YFSETQ. The CDR3 DNA reads as TGCGCCAGCAGCTTGGAGGCAGGGGGTCTTAATGAAAAACTGTTTTTT. The encoded protein is CASSLEAGGLNEKLFF.

This clonotype was seen repeatedly, ten times or more. The chain links TRBV19 to TRBJ1-1; a possible D gene is TRBD1 (5 bases). Trimming shortened V by 5 bases and J by 5 bases, and 18 bases separated the two germline ends. The CDR3 is made up of 15 amino acids. The V gene's germline CDR1 is LNHDA and CDR2 SQIVND (reference sequence). As DNA, the CDR3 is TGTGCCAGTAGTCCGCCGACAGCCTTTGGGACTGAAGCTTTCTTT. This gives the protein CASSPPTAFGTEAFF. Full variable domain (remainder filled in from reference TRBV19 and TRBJ1-1): DGGITQSPKYLFRKEGQNVTLSCEQNLNHDAMYWYRQDPGQGLRLIYYSQIVNDFQKGDIAEGYSVSREKKESFPLTVTSAQKNPTAFYLCASSPPTAFGTEAFFGQGTRLTVV.

The gene calls are TRBV2 and TRBJ2-7, with 12 positions matching TRBD1. V shed 8 bases and J 5 bases; nucleotides not matched to a gene: 4. CDR3 length: 13 residues. Germline V lookup: CDR1 SNHLY, CDR2 FYNNEI. The CDR3 coding sequence is TGTGCCAGCGCGGGACAGGGGGCTAACGAGCAGTACTTC. This sequence encodes CASAGQGANEQYF. The full variable domain, its missing parts supplied by reference TRBV2 and TRBJ2-7, is EPEVTQTPSHQVTQMGQEVILRCVPISNHLYFYWYRQILGQKVEFLVSFYNNEISEKSEIFDDQFSVERPDGSNFTLKIRSTKLEDSAMYFCASAGQGANEQYFGPGTRLTVT.

This clonotype was seen at least ten times. V is TRBV20-1 and J is TRBJ1-2; no clear D gene. Germline lookup yields CDR1 DFQATT and CDR2 SNEGSKA (reference sequence). Trimming took off 5 bases at V and 4 bases at J, with 11 bases between the two ends. The CDR3 consists of 12 residues. The CDR3 protein is CSAPTQVYGYTF. In DNA, the CDR3 is TGCAGTGCTCCCACCCAGGTCTATGGCTACACCTTC.

This clonotype was seen repeatedly, ten times or more. The chain recombines TRBV27 with TRBJ2-2; 11 bases line up with TRBD1. Unmatched junction bases numbered 5, after V lost 4 bases and J lost 4 bases. The CDR3 contains 16 residues. Germline CDR1 MNHEY, CDR2 SMNVEV (reference sequence). CDR3 in amino acids: CASSSTGTGGTGELFF. CDR3 nucleotides: TGTGCCAGCAGTTCTACCGGGACAGGGGGCACCGGGGAGCTGTTTTTT.

V usage is TRBV18 and J usage is TRBJ2-7; 14 bases are a match to TRBD2. Germline-derived CDR1 and CDR2 are KGHSH and LQKENI. V lost 0 bases to trimming and J lost 1 base; unmatched junction nucleotides: 5. This CDR3 has 18 residues. CDR3 coding DNA: TGTGCCAGCTCACCACCGGGACTAGCGGGAGTAGGGTCCTACGAGCAGTACTTC. Amino acid sequence: CASSPPGLAGVGSYEQYF.

This clonotype has a count of ten or more. The chain carries TRBV5-1 and TRBJ2-7, with a tentative D call TRBD2 (5 bases). This CDR3 has 14 residues. V was cut by 4 bases and J by 3 bases, with 14 bases left in between. Germline lookup yields CDR1 SGHRS and CDR2 YFSETQ. CDR3 sequence: CASSPLSGSYEQYF. The CDR3 DNA follows: TGCGCCAGCAGCCCCCTGTCGGGGAGCTACGAGCAGTACTTC.

V and J are TRBV6-1 and TRBJ2-1; no firm D call. The CDR3 is 13 amino acids. The V end lost 3 bases, the J end lost 10 bases, and 13 bases lay between the germline ends. CDR1 is MNHNS and CDR2 is SASEGT in the germline V gene. CDR3: CASSEVADREQFF. CDR3 in DNA: TGTGCCAGCAGTGAGGTGGCGGATAGGGAGCAGTTCTTC.

V gene TRBV29-1 combines with J gene TRBJ2-2; maybe TRBD2 (5 bases). Trimming removed 2 bases at V and 5 bases at J, with 6 bases between. Germline V CDR1 and CDR2: SQVTM, ANQGSEA. CDR3 size: 12 residues. CDR3 loop: CSVERGTGELFF. The CDR3 region has the DNA TGCAGCGTTGAAAGAGGGACCGGGGAGCTGTTTTTT.